This paragraph covers one T cell receptor (beta chain) sequence. Its target is not known. The sample belongs to a study of T cell responses to AZD1222 COVID-19 vaccine. Sequenced by immunoSEQ multiplex PCR; TCRdb stores in-frame clones only, minus some. Here the sample spans about 140,000 clones, 88% being singletons. Study observations and caveats: The peak T cell response came first, and repertoires were sampled only after it.

Sequenced material: peripheral blood, taken 28 days after the second AZD1222 dose. This receptor was obtained from an adult who received the AZD1222 COVID-19 vaccine.

CDR3 sequence: CASSLEANNQPQHF. The CDR3 DNA reads TGCGCCAGCAGCTTGGAGGCTAACAATCAGCCCCAGCATTTT. The genes are TRBV5-1 and TRBJ1-5; D unresolved. The germline gives CDR1 SGHRS, CDR2 YFSETQ. Trimming took off 0 bases at V and 3 bases at J, with 7 bases between the two ends. CDR3 length: 14 residues.